The 10 T cell receptor beta chains presented below share a single source sample, sequenced in a study of OX40 agonist ivuxolimab in advanced cancers. The table came from immunoSEQ multiplex PCR; TCRdb's copy has only in-frame clones and leaves some out. The sample holds just under 75,000 clones, 80% to 95% seen once. The specimen comprised CD4+ or CD8+ T cells sorted from blood, sampled in a trial of the OX40 agonist ivuxolimab. Source of these receptors: an adult with an advanced solid tumor such as melanoma, head and neck, liver or kidney cancer.

This chain connects TRBV19 to TRBJ2-7; D perhaps matches TRBD1 (6 bases). The CDR3 loop spans 13 amino acids. Trimming cost V 4 bases and J 6 bases, with 13 bases left between them. CDR1 is LNHDA and CDR2 is SQIVND in the germline V gene (reference sequence). CDR3: CASSTSGTSEQYF. DNA for the CDR3: TGTGCCAGTAGTACTTCAGGGACATCCGAGCAGTACTTC.

The chain has TRBV4-3 and TRBJ2-6; maybe TRBD1 (6 bases). Trimming removed 4 bases at V and 2 bases at J, with 15 bases between. The CDR3 totals 17 residues. Per the germline V gene, CDR1 is LGHNA and CDR2 is YSLEER. For the CDR3, the DNA is TGCGCCAGCAGCCGAACATACAGGGAAGCTGGGGCCAACGTCCTGACTTTC. Translated: CASSRTYREAGANVLTF.

This chain joins TRBV7-7 and TRBJ2-2; TRBD2 matches at 10 bases. Germline V CDR1 and CDR2: SSHAT, FNYEAQ (reference sequence). The ends lost 5 bases at V and 5 bases at J; junction bases unmatched: 5. The CDR3 is 15 residues long. CDR3 in amino acids: CASSPVTSGTGELFF. The CDR3 DNA follows: TGTGCCAGCAGCCCAGTGACTAGCGGGACCGGGGAGCTGTTTTTT.

V and J are TRBV6-1 and TRBJ2-3; weak D call: TRBD1 (5 bases). The CDR3 contains 13 residues. With 5 bases removed from V and 4 bases from J, the gap between germline ends came to 10 bases. Germline V gene lookup returns CDR1 MNHNS and CDR2 SASEGT. The CDR3 nucleotides read TGTGCCAGCAGTTCAGGGAATGCAGATACGCAGTATTTT. Translation: CASSSGNADTQYF.

The V call is TRBV5-1, the J call TRBJ1-2; D gene uncertain. The CDR3 loop spans 16 amino acids. Germline CDR1 SGHRS, CDR2 YFSETQ. Deletions cut 4 bases from V and 0 bases from J, with 16 bases between. The CDR3 bases are TGCGCCAGCAGCCCTACTTCAGCGATCTCTAACTATGGCTACACCTTC. As protein: CASSPTSAISNYGYTF.

Comments on this clone: Other DNA variants within this sample encode the same CDR3. The chain is built from TRBV11-2 and TRBJ1-1; D possibly corresponds to TRBD1 (6 bases). Trimming removed 3 bases from V and 2 bases from J, with 7 bases in between. CDR1 SGHAT and CDR2 FQNNGV come from the germline V gene. The CDR3 sequence is 13 residues long. CDR3 sequence: CASSLDRNTEAFF. The CDR3 DNA reads as TGTGCCAGCAGCTTGGACAGAAACACTGAAGCTTTCTTT. The variable domain in full, with the rest retrieved from reference TRBV11-2 and TRBJ1-1, is EAGVAQSPRYKIIEKRQSVAFWCNPISGHATLYWYQQILGQGPKLLIQFQNNGVVDDSQLPKDRFSAERLKGVDSTLKIQPAKLEDSAVYLCASSLDRNTEAFFGQGTRLTVV.

This sequence joins TRBV15 and TRBJ2-5; 7 positions match TRBD2. The length of the CDR3 is 16 residues. The ends lost 6 bases at V and 4 bases at J; junction bases unmatched: 14. The germline V gene encodes CDR1 LNHNV and CDR2 YYDKDF (reference sequence). The CDR3 DNA follows: TGTGCCACCAGACCGGTACTACTAGCGCGCGGAGAGACCCAGTACTTC. Its protein product is CATRPVLLARGETQYF.

The chain couples TRBV4-1 to TRBJ2-5; D not resolved. CDR1 is MGHRA, CDR2 YSYEKL, per germline. The CDR3 runs to 14 residues. V was trimmed by 3 bases and J by 1 base, leaving 9 bases between them. CDR3: CASSQAGPQETQYF. Here the CDR3 DNA reads TGCGCCAGCAGCCAGGCCGGGCCCCAAGAGACCCAGTACTTC.

V is TRBV4-1 and J is TRBJ1-2, with TRBD1 identical over 7 bases. This CDR3 spans 20 amino acids. The V segment lost 0 bases and the J segment 3 bases; nucleotides outside the gene matches: 19. Germline CDR1 is MGHRA and CDR2 is YSYEKL. The CDR3 reads CASSQEGRGRPLGSYYGYTF. CDR3 coding DNA: TGCGCCAGCAGCCAAGAAGGGAGGGGGCGACCCCTAGGATCCTACTATGGCTACACCTTC.

This chain connects TRBV5-1 to TRBJ2-1; 9 bases are shared with TRBD2. The CDR3 length is 17 residues. V was pared by 3 bases and J by 8 bases, with 15 bases of the junction left unmatched. Germline CDR1 is SGHRS and CDR2 is YFSETQ. The CDR3 DNA reads as TGCGCCAGCAGCTCGGGCACCCTAGCGGGATTTGGGGATGAGCAGTTCTTC. Its protein is CASSSGTLAGFGDEQFF.